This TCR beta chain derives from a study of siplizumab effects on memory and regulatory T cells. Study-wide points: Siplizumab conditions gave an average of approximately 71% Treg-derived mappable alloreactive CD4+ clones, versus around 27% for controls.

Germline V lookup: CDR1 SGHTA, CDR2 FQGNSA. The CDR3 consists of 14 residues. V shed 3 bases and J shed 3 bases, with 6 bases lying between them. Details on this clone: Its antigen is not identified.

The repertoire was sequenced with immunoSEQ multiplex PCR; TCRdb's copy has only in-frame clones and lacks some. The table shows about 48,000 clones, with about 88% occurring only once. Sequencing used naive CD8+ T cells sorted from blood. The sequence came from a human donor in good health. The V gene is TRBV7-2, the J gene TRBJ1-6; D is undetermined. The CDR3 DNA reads TGTGCCAGCAGCTTCATAGACTATAATTCACCCCTCCACTTT. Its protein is CASSFIDYNSPLHF.